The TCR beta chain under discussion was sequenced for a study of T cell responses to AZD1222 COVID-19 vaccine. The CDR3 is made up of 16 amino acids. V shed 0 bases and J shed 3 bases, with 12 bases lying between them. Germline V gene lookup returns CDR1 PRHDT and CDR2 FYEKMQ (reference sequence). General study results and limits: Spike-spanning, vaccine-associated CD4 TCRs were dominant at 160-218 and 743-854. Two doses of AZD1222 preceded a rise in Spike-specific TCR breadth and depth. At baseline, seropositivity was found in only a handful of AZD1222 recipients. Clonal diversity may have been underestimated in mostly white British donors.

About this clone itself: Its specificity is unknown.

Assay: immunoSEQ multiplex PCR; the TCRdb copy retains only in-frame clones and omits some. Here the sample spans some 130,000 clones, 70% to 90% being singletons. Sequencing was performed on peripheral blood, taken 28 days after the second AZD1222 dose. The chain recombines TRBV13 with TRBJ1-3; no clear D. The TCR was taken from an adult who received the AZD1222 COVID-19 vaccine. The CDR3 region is CASSLGPHLFGNTIYF. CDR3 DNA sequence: TGTGCCAGCAGCTTAGGCCCACACTTATTTGGAAACACCATATATTTT.